The 9 T cell receptor beta chains in this list originate from one sample, sequenced in a study of T cell responses to AZD1222 COVID-19 vaccine. Using immunoSEQ multiplex PCR, the repertoire was profiled, and TCRdb retains in-frame clones only, with some absent. Here the sample spans approximately 110,000 clones, over 85% being singletons. This material consisted of peripheral blood, taken on day 0 of AZD1222 vaccination. The receptor source for this set is an adult in good health.

This rearrangement joins TRBV7-7 to TRBJ2-2; D is unresolved. This CDR3 region has 16 residues. Germline CDR1 and CDR2: SSHAT and FNYEAQ (reference sequence). Trimming left V 5 bases short and J 0 bases short, with 13 bases between. CDR3 in amino acids: CASSQSSDPNTGELFF. CDR3 in DNA: TGTGCCAGCAGCCAGTCTTCGGACCCGAACACCGGGGAGCTGTTTTTT.

This rearrangement joins TRBV19 to TRBJ1-5; 7 positions agree with TRBD1. Germline V gene lookup returns CDR1 LNHDA and CDR2 SQIVND (reference sequence). There are 16 residues in the CDR3. Trimming cost V 7 bases and J 2 bases; bases outside gene matches: 11. The CDR3 reads CASTPTEGARNQPQHF. Written as DNA, the CDR3 is TGTGCCAGTACGCCTACCGAGGGGGCACGCAATCAGCCCCAGCATTTT.

The V call is TRBV4-1, the J call TRBJ1-5; D call uncertain. The CDR3 is 13 amino acids. In germline, CDR1 is MGHRA, CDR2 YSYEKL. V lost 2 bases, J lost 4 bases, and 6 bases lay in between. CDR3 residues: CASSQSRNQPQHF. As DNA, the CDR3 is TGCGCCAGCAGCCAATCGAGGAATCAGCCCCAGCATTTT.

CDR3 protein: CASGNFEDGELFF. CDR3 sequence (DNA): TGTGCTAGTGGCAACTTTGAGGACGGGGAGCTGTTTTTT. This rearrangement joins TRBV12-5 to TRBJ2-2; D ambiguous. Trimming removed 6 bases from V and 7 bases from J, with 12 bases in between. CDR1 and CDR2 (germline): LGHNT, FRNRAP. This CDR3 has 13 residues. Drawing the rest from reference TRBV12-5 and TRBJ2-2, the complete variable domain is DARVTQTPRHKVTEMGQEVTMRCQPILGHNTVFWYRQTMMQGLELLAYFRNRAPLDDSGMPKDRFSAEMPDATLATLKIQPSEPRDSAVYFCASGNFEDGELFFGEGSRLTVL.

V is TRBV19 and J is TRBJ2-7, with 8 nucleotides matching TRBD1. Germline V gene data show CDR1 as LNHDA and CDR2 as SQIVND (reference sequence). The CDR3 is made up of 15 amino acids. Unmatched junction bases numbered 7, after V lost 4 bases and J lost 2 bases. DNA of the CDR3: TGTGCCAGTAGTACCCGAGGACAGGGAACCTACGAGCAGTACTTC. Translation gives CASSTRGQGTYEQYF.

The J gene is TRBJ2-6, the V gene TRBV7-8; maybe TRBD1 (6 bases). This CDR3 is 17 amino acids long. CDR1 is SGHVS and CDR2 is FQNEAQ in the germline V gene. Trimming cost V 5 bases and J 0 bases, with 14 bases left between them. The CDR3 sequence is CASSPTGSPSGANVLTF. The CDR3 DNA sequence: TGTGCCAGCAGCCCCACAGGGAGCCCCTCTGGGGCCAACGTCCTGACTTTC.

This chain links TRBV6-6 with TRBJ1-4; D gene unclear. Germline CDR1 is MNHNY and CDR2 is SVGAGI (reference sequence). V was shortened by 4 bases and J by 3 bases, with 9 bases between the two germline ends. The CDR3 is made up of 14 amino acids. CDR3: CASSLERANEKLFF. The CDR3 nucleotides read TGTGCCAGCAGTTTGGAGAGAGCTAATGAAAAACTGTTTTTT.

The rearrangement joins TRBV4-1 to TRBJ1-3; D might be TRBD1 (5 bases). V gave up 4 bases and J gave up 3 bases, with 19 bases separating them. Germline V gene data show CDR1 as MGHRA and CDR2 as YSYEKL. The CDR3 contains 17 residues. DNA for the CDR3: TGCGCCAGCAGCCTCCGCTCCGGGACTCTATATGGAAACACCATATATTTT. The encoded protein is CASSLRSGTLYGNTIYF.

The chain employs TRBV5-1 and TRBJ1-2; 9 nucleotides align to TRBD1. V shed 4 bases, J shed 7 bases, and the junction held 8 bases outside the gene matches. Germline V gene lookup returns CDR1 SGHRS and CDR2 YFSETQ. CDR3 length equals 14 residues. This CDR3 is CASSPGDRVGGYTF. CDR3 sequence (DNA): TGCGCCAGCAGCCCCGGGGACAGGGTTGGTGGCTACACCTTC. The full variable domain, its missing parts supplied by reference TRBV5-1 and TRBJ1-2, is KAGVTQTPRYLIKTRGQQVTLSCSPISGHRSVSWYQQTPGQGLQFLFEYFSETQRNKGNFPGRFSGRQFSNSRSEMNVSTLELGDSALYLCASSPGDRVGGYTFGSGTRLTVV.